The subject of this entry is one T cell receptor (beta chain). This sample stems from a study of blood T cell repertoires in COVID-19. About the research overall: Samples representing acute and convalescent COVID-19 were sourced from the United States, Italy and Spain. In each case, the material was cDNA or gDNA derived from T cells, B-cell-depleted T cells, or PBMCs.

As processed by the authors: Quantification of nucleated cells was approximated via reference gene primer amplification. This table comes from immunoSEQ multiplex PCR, and its TCRdb copy is limited to in-frame clones, with some not included. The V and J calls and clone size were taken over from that table, and D and trimming were inferred from the DNA. The table includes some 140,000 clones, over 70% detected once. This clonotype originated in a man aged 50-59 years with active COVID-19. The sequenced material came from peripheral blood.

The CDR3 reads CASSSTHQGAYEQYF. DNA of the CDR3: TGTGCCAGCAGCTCCACCCACCAGGGGGCATACGAGCAGTACTTC. The J gene is TRBJ2-7, the V gene TRBV7-9, with 8 nucleotides matching TRBD1. The V gene's germline CDR1 is SEHNR and CDR2 FQNEAQ (reference sequence). The CDR3 contains 15 residues. The ends lost 4 bases at V and 4 bases at J; junction bases unmatched: 9.